This paragraph covers one T cell receptor (beta chain) sequence. Its antigen is not identified. These data belong to a study of T cells in Graves' hyperthyroidism and ophthalmopathy. Study summary: Peripheral blood sampling occurred at initial diagnosis, before any treatment. Study-wide results and limits: The model made its ophthalmopathy prediction, and onset followed a median about 6.8 months later.

V was clipped by 3 bases and J by 1 base, with 13 bases between them. The CDR3 has 16 residues. Using RNA transcripts as the source, TCR beta CDR3 regions were amplified. First-round RT-PCR of the TCR CDR3 relied on the HTBI primer set. Each CDR3 protein gets one entry after TCRdb re-called the multiplex PCR reads with MiXCR. The table lists 450,000 to 650,000 distinct CDR3 sequences, 13% to 15% of them singletons, with around 7% in the top ten. Under 3 months was the duration of disease in ophthalmopathy patients, who also had a Clinical Activity Score of at least 3 and a NOSPECS grade of at least 4. For the diagnoses, clinical symptoms, serum thyroxine and TRAb, thyroid ultrasound and orbital computed tomography were used.

The material sequenced was blood. This sequence was found in a young woman with Graves' ophthalmopathy. J is TRBJ1-5 and V is TRBV12-3 or TRBV12-4; D possibly corresponds to TRBD1 (6 bases). CDR3 sequence (DNA): TGTGCCAGCAGTTTCGCCCCCAGGGGAAGCAATCAGCCCCAGCATTTT. Amino acids: CASSFAPRGSNQPQHF.